The text below deals with one TCR beta chain. This CDR3 has 16 residues. CDR1 LGHNA and CDR2 YNFKEQ come from the germline V gene. V shed 0 bases and J shed 8 bases, with 17 bases lying between them. These data are taken from a study of Ad26.COV2.S vaccination and SARS-CoV-2 variants. The repertoire was sequenced with immunoSEQ multiplex PCR; TCRdb's copy has only in-frame clones and lacks some. The sample lists 450,000 to 550,000 clones; 85% to 90% were seen once. Treatment in this sample: around 19 received Ad26.COV2.S at low or high dose, single or two shots; about 5 received placebo; per-sample allocation not given. Sampling was performed 63 days after the first vaccine or placebo injection. An Ad26 vector carrying the Wuhan-strain SARS-CoV-2 spike served as the vaccine.

The material was peripheral blood, obtained in a trial of Ad26.COV2.S vaccine versus placebo. This rearrangement joins TRBV4-2 to TRBJ2-1; tentative D call: TRBD2 (6 bases). This sequence was found in a person between 18 and 59 years old who received the Ad26.COV2.S COVID-19 vaccine or a placebo. This chain's CDR3 is CASSQDPRDLVYEQFF. The CDR3 DNA reads as TGTGCCAGCAGCCAAGATCCGCGGGACTTAGTCTATGAGCAGTTCTTC.